This TCR beta chain was obtained from a study of tumor and adjacent non-tumor tissue in lung cancer. Whole-study context: Patients were aged about 30 to 85, some 10 men and about five women, stage I to III. Notes on the study in general: Tumor repertoires had a smaller top 100 clone share than normal lung.

A modified ARM-PCR protocol with three rounds of nested PCR amplified TCRbeta. TCRdb processed the multiplex PCR reads anew with MiXCR; each CDR3 protein has one entry. The table lists about 110,000 distinct CDR3 sequences, 60% to 80% of them singletons. RNA was extracted from bulk tissue without any cell sorting. Comment on this clonotype: What it binds is unknown.

V was trimmed by 5 bases and J by 9 bases, leaving 20 bases between them. The CDR3 runs to 14 residues. Germline V CDR1 and CDR2: MDHEN, SYDVKM. The clonotype was recovered from a woman aged 55 to 70 with non-small cell lung cancer. The chain combines TRBV28 with TRBJ2-7; perhaps TRBD2 as D (7 bases). Input material: lung tumor tissue. The chain's CDR3 is CASSTQRSGEGQYF. In DNA form, the CDR3 reads TGTGCCAGCAGTACCCAGCGGTCAGGGGAGGGGCAGTACTTC.